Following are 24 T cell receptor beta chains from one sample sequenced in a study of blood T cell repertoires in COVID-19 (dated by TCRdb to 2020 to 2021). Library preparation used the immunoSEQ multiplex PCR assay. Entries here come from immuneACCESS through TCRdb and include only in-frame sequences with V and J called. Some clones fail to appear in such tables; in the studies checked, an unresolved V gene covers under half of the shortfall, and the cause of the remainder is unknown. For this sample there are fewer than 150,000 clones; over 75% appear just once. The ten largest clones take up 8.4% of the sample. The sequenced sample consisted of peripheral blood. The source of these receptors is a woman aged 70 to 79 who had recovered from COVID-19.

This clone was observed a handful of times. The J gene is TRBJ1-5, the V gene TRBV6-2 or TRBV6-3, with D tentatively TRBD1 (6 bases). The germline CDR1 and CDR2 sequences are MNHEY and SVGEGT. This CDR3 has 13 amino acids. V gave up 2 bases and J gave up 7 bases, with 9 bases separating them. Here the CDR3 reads CASSYGDIQPQHF. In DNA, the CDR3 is TGTGCCAGCAGTTACGGGGACATCCAGCCCCAGCATTTT.

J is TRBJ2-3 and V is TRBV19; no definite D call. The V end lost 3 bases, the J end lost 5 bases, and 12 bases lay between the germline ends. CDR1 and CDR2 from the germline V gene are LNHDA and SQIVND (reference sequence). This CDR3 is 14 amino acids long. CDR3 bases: TGTGCCAGTAGTATCCGAGCTAACAGAGATACGCAGTATTTT. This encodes CASSIRANRDTQYF.

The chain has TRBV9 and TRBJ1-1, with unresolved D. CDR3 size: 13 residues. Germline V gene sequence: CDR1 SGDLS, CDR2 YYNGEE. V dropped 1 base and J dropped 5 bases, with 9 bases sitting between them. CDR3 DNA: TGTGCCAGCAGCGTACACGGGTCGACTGAAGCTTTCTTT. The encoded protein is CASSVHGSTEAFF. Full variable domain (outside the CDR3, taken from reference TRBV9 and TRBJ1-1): DSGVTQTPKHLITATGQRVTLRCSPRSGDLSVYWYQQSLDQGLQFLIQYYNGEERAKGNILERFSAQQFPDLHSELNLSSLELGDSALYFCASSVHGSTEAFFGQGTRLTVV.

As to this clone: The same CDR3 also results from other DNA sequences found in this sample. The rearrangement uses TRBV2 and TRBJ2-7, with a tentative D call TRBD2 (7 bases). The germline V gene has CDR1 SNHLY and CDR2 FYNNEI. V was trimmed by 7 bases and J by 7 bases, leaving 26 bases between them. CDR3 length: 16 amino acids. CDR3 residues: CASTLPGGAGEGEQYF. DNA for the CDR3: TGTGCCAGCACCTTACCCGGGGGCGCGGGAGAGGGTGAGCAGTACTTC.

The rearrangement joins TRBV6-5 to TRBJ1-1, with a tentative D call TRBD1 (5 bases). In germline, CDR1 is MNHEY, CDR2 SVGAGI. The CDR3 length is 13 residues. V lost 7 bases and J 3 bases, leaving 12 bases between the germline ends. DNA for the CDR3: TGTGCCAGCACCCGTTGGGGGGACACTGAAGCTTTCTTT. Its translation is CASTRWGDTEAFF.

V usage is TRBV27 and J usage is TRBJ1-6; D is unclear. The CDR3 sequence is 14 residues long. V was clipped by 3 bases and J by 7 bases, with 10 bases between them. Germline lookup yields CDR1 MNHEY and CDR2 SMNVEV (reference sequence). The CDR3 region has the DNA TGTGCCAGCAGTTTTCGACGGGAGAATTCACCCCTCCACTTT. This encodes CASSFRRENSPLHF.

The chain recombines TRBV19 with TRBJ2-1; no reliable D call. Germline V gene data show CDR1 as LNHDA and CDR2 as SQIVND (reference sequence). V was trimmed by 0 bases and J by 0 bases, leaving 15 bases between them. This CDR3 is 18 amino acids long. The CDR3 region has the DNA TGTGCCAGTAGTATAGATCGAGGCAAAGCCTTCTCCTACAATGAGCAGTTCTTC. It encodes CASSIDRGKAFSYNEQFF.

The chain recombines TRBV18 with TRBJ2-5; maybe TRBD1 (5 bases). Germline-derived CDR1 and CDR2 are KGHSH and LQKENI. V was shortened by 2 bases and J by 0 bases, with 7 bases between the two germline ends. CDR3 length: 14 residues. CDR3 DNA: TGTGCCAGCTCACCAGACAGAAACCAAGAGACCCAGTACTTC. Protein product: CASSPDRNQETQYF.

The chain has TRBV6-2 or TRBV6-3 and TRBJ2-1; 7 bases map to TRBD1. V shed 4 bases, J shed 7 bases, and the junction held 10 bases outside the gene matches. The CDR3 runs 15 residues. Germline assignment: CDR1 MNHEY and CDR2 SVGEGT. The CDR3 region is CASSFAGTESNEQFF. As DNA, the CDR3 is TGTGCCAGCAGTTTCGCCGGGACAGAATCTAATGAGCAGTTCTTC.

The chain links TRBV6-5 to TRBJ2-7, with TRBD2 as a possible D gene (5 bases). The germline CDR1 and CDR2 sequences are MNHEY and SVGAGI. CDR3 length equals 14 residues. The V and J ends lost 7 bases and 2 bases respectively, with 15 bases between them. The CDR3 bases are TGTGCCAGCATTCGGCTGGCGGGCCCCTACGAGCAGTACTTC. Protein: CASIRLAGPYEQYF.

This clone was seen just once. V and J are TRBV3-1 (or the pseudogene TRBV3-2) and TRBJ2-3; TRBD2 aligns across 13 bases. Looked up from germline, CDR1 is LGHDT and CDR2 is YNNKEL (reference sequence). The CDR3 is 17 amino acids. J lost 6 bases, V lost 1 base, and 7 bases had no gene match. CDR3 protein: CASSQGSGLAGVDTQYF. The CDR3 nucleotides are TGTGCCAGCAGCCAAGGGTCAGGACTAGCGGGAGTGGATACGCAGTATTTT.

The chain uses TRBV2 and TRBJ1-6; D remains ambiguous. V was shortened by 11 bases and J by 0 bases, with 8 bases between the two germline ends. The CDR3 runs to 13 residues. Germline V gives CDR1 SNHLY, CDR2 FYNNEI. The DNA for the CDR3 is TGTGCCTTGGTGAGCTCCTATAATTCACCCCTCCACTTT. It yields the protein CALVSSYNSPLHF.

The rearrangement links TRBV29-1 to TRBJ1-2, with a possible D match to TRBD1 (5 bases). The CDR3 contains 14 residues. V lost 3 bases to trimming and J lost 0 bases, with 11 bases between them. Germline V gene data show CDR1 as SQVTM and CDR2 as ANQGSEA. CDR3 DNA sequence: TGCAGCGTTGAGGGGCGGGGCTCTAACTATGGCTACACCTTC. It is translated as CSVEGRGSNYGYTF.

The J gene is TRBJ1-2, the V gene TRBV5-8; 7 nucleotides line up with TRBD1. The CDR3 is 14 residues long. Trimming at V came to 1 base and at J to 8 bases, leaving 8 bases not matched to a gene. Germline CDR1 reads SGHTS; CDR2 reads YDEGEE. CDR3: CASSLTGALRGYTF. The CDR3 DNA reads TGTGCCAGCAGCTTGACAGGGGCCTTACGGGGCTACACCTTC.

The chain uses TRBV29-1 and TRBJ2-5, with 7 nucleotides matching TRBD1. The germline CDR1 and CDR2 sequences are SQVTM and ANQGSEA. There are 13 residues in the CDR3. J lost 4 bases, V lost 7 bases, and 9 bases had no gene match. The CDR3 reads CSGRTGSLETQYF. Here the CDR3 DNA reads TGCAGCGGGCGGACAGGTAGTTTAGAGACCCAGTACTTC.

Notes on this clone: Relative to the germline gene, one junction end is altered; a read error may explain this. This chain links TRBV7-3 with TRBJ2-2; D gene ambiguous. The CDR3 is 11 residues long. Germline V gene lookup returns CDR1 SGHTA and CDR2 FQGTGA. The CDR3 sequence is CASSLTGELFF. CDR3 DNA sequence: TGTGCCAGCAGCCTAACCGGGGAGCTGTTTTTT.

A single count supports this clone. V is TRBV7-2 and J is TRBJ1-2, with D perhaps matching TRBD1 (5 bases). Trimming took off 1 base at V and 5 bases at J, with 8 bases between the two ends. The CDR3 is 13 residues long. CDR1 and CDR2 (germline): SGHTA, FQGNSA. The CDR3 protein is CASSLGRGYGYTF. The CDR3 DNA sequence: TGTGCCAGCAGCTTAGGTAGGGGTTATGGCTACACCTTC.

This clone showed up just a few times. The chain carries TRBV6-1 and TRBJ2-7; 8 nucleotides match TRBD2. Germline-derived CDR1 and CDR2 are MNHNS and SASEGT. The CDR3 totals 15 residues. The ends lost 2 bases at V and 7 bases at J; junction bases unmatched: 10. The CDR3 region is CASSERAGDLGEQYF. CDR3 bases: TGTGCCAGCAGTGAAAGAGCGGGAGATTTGGGGGAGCAGTACTTC.

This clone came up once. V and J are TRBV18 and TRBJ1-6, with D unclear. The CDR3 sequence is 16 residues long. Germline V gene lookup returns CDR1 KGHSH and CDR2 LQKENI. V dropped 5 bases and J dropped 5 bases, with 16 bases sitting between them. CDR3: CASSTLAGINNSPLHF. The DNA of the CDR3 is TGTGCCAGCTCAACCCTTGCGGGTATCAATAATTCACCCCTCCACTTT.

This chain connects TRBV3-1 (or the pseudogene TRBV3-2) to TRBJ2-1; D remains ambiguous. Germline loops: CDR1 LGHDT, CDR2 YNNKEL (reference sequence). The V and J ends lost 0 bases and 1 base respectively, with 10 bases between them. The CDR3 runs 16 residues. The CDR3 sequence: CASSQDGQVSYNEQFF. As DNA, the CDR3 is TGTGCCAGCAGCCAAGATGGGCAGGTTTCCTACAATGAGCAGTTCTTC.

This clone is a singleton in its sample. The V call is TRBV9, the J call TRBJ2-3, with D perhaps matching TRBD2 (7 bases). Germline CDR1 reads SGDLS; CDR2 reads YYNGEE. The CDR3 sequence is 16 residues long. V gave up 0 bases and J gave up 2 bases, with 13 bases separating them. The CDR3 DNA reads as TGTGCCAGCAGCGTAGAGGGGGGGGGCCTCACAGATACGCAGTATTTT. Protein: CASSVEGGGLTDTQYF.

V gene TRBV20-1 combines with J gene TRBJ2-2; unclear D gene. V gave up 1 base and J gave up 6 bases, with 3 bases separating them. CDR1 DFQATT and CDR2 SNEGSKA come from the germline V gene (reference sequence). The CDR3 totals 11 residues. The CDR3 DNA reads TGCAGTGCTAGAGCCGCCGGGGAGCTGTTTTTT. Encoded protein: CSARAAGELFF.

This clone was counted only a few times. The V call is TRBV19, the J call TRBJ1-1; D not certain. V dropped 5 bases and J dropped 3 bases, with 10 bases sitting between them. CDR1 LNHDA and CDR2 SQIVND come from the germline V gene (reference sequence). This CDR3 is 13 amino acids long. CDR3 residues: CASSPVIDTEAFF. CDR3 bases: TGTGCCAGTAGTCCCGTTATAGACACTGAAGCTTTCTTT.

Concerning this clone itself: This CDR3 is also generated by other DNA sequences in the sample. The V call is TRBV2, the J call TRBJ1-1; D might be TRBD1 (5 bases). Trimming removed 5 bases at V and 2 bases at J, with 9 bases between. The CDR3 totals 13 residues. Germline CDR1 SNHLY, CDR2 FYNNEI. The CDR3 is CASSRDSNTEAFF. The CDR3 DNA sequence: TGTGCCAGCAGTCGGGACTCAAACACTGAAGCTTTCTTT.